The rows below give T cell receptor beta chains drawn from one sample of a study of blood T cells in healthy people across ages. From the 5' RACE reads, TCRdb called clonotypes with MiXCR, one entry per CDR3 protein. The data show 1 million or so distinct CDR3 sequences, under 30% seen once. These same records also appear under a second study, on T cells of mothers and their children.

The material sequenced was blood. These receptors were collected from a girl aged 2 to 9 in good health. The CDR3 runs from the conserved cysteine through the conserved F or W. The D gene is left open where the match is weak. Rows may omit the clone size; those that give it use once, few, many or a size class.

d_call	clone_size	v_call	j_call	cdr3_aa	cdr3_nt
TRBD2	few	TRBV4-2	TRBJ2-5	CASSQDGPAGYEETQYF	TGTGCCAGCAGCCAAGATGGGCCAGCGGGATATGAAGAGACCCAGTACTTC
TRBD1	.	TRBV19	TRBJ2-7	CASSRDRVVEQYF	TGTGCCAGTAGCCGGGACAGGGTGGTCGAGCAGTACTTC
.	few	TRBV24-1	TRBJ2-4	CATIPVNIQYF	TGTGCCACCATACCCGTAAACATTCAGTACTTC
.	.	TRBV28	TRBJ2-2	CASSFRGQPGELFF	TGTGCCAGCAGTTTTCGGGGGCAGCCCGGGGAGCTGTTTTTT
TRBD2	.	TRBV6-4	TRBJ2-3	CASSDFPTGLAGGTTDTQYF	TGTGCCAGCAGTGACTTCCCAACAGGACTAGCGGGAGGGACCACAGATACGCAGTATTTT
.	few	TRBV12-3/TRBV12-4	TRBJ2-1	CASSFGTVTNEQFF	TGTGCCAGCAGTTTTGGGACCGTCACTAATGAGCAGTTCTTC
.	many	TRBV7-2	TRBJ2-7	CASSLGVSSYEQYF	TGTGCCAGCAGCTTAGGAGTGTCGTCCTACGAGCAGTACTTC
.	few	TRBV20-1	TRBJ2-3	CSASDEMLTDTQYF	TGCAGTGCTAGTGATGAGATGTTAACAGATACGCAGTATTTT
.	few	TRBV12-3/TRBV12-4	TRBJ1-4	CASSSFGQGTEKLFF	TGTGCCAGCAGCTCCTTTGGGCAGGGGACTGAAAAACTGTTTTTT
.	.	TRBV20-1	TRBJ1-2	CSTQQLPNYGYTF	TGCAGTACACAACAGCTTCCTAACTATGGCTACACCTTC
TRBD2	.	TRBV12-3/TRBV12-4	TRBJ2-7	CASSLSSGNDEQYF	TGTGCCAGCAGTTTGTCTAGCGGGAACGACGAGCAGTACTTC
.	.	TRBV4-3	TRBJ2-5	CASSQGVGHQETQYF	TGCGCCAGCAGCCAGGGAGTGGGGCACCAAGAGACCCAGTACTTC
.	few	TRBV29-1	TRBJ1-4	CSVLKEKLFF	TGCAGCGTTTTAAAAGAAAAACTGTTTTTT
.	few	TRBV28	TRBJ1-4	CASRAGPATNEKLFF	TGTGCCAGCAGGGCCGGGCCTGCAACTAATGAAAAACTGTTTTTT
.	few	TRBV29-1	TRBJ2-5	CSVHLHGGETQYF	TGCAGCGTTCATCTACACGGAGGGGAGACCCAGTACTTC
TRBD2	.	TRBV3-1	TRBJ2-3	CASSQDWRLKRGATDTQYF	TGTGCCAGCAGCCAAGATTGGCGATTAAAGCGGGGGGCGACAGATACGCAGTATTTT
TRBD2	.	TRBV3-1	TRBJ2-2	CASSQEAGGPTGELFF	TGTGCCAGCAGCCAAGAAGCGGGAGGGCCAACCGGGGAGCTGTTTTTT
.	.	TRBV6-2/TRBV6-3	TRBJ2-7	CASSSDRTGGTYEQYF	TGTGCCAGCTCGTCAGACCGCACCGGGGGCACCTACGAGCAGTACTTC
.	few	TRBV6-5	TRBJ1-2	CASSPGYYGYTF	TGTGCCAGCAGTCCTGGCTACTATGGCTACACCTTC
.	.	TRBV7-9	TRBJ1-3	CASSLGPIGGNTIYF	TGTGCCAGCAGCTTAGGTCCTATCGGGGGAAACACCATATATTTT
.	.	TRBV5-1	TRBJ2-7	CASSVGTISYEQYF	TGCGCCAGCAGCGTAGGGACGATTTCCTACGAGCAGTACTTC
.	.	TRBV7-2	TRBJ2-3	CASSLVGTSTDMQYF	TGTGCCAGCAGCTTAGTTGGGACTTCCACAGATATGCAGTATTTT
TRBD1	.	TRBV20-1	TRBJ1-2	CSASNRGTVGYTF	TGCAGTGCTAGTAACAGGGGAACTGTTGGCTACACCTTC
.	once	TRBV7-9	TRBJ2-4	CASGSAGKANIQYF	TGTGCCAGCGGCTCGGCAGGGAAGGCTAACATTCAGTACTTC
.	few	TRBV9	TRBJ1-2	CASSGIFYGYTF	TGTGCCAGTTCAGGGATTTTCTATGGCTACACCTTC
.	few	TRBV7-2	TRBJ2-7	CASSPGVGTFYEQYF	TGTGCCAGCAGCCCTGGGGTGGGGACTTTCTACGAGCAGTACTTC
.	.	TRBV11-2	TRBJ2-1	CASSYEGLRRSEQFF	TGTGCCAGCAGCTATGAAGGCCTTCGTAGGAGTGAGCAGTTCTTC
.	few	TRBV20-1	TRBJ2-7	CSARDSGVPSYEQYF	TGCAGTGCTAGAGATTCGGGAGTCCCCTCCTACGAGCAGTACTTC
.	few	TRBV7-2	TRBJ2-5	CASSFEQETQYF	TGTGCCAGCAGTTTTGAACAAGAGACCCAGTACTTC
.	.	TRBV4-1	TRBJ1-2	CASSPRSNANYGYTF	TGCGCCAGCAGCCCTCGCTCGAACGCTAACTATGGCTACACCTTC
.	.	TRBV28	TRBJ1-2	CASSKGGYGYTF	TGTGCCAGCAGCAAGGGGGGGTATGGCTACACCTTC
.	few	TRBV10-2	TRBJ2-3	CASNSGGSTDTQYF	TGCGCCAGCAACAGTGGCGGGAGCACAGATACGCAGTATTTT
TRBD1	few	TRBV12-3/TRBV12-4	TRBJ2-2	CASSSTDRGSTGELFF	TGTGCCAGCAGTTCAACGGACAGGGGTAGCACCGGGGAGCTGTTTTTT
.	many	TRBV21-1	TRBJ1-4	CASSNKDPGVDEKLFF	TGTGCCAGCAGCAACAAGGATCCGGGGGTGGATGAAAAACTGTTTTTT
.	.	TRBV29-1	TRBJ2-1	CSVVGNLGNEQFF	TGCAGCGTTGTAGGAAATTTAGGTAATGAGCAGTTCTTC
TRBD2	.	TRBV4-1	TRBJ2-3	CASSQQGLAADTQYF	TGCGCCAGCAGCCAGCAGGGACTAGCGGCAGATACGCAGTATTTT
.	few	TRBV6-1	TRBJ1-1	CASSRSVGEAFF	TGTGCCAGCAGTCGCTCGGTTGGAGAAGCTTTCTTT
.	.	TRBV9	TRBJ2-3	CASSVSGTTDTQYF	TGTGCCAGCAGCGTTAGCGGAACAACAGATACGCAGTATTTT
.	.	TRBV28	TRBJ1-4	CASSFPSQGDNEKLFF	TGTGCCAGCAGTTTCCCCAGTCAGGGAGACAATGAAAAACTGTTTTTT